The rows below give T cell receptor beta chains drawn from one sample of a study of blood T cells in healthy people across ages. TCRdb itself ran the 5' RACE reads through MiXCR, one entry per CDR3 protein. The sample records more than 1,000,000 distinct CDR3 sequences, roughly 24% being singletons. The data were also submitted as part of a second study, on T cells of mothers and their children.

Sample: blood. The receptors come from a girl aged 2 to 10 in good health. The CDR3 runs from the conserved cysteine through the conserved F or W. The order of the fields is J gene, V gene, CDR3 protein.

>TRBJ1-4|TRBV5-8
CASSLGTTGINEKLLF
>TRBJ2-3|TRBV11-1
CASSYPGTSSDTQYF
>TRBJ1-1|TRBV20-1
CSARKGGELNTEAFF
>TRBJ2-3|TRBV27
CASSPGTTAGDTQYF
>TRBJ1-2|TRBV19
CASSTTATGVYGYTF
>TRBJ2-1|TRBV20-1
CSARDHSGSYNEQFF
>TRBJ2-7|TRBV7-9
CASSSPGKGNEQYF
>TRBJ2-3|TRBV29-1
CSVRQGLTDTQYF
>TRBJ2-6|TRBV7-3
CASSPDSLNVLTF
>TRBJ2-1|TRBV14
CASICRKYF
>TRBJ2-5|TRBV28
CASSSGWDQRQETQYF
>TRBJ1-1|TRBV7-2
CASSRNLNTEAFF
>NA|TRBV7-2
CASSLRPSGRLVKEETQYF
>TRBJ2-7|TRBV28
CASSFHPPTGRGSYEQYF
>TRBJ2-1|TRBV29-1
CSVVSGGGDNEQFF
>TRBJ2-5|TRBV6-6
CASSGTSGMETQYF
>TRBJ2-5|TRBV29-1
CSVEPSGSPETQYF
>TRBJ2-1|TRBV29-1
CSVVGVDNNEQFF
>TRBJ1-1|TRBV6-5
CASSSPSVRGNTEAFF
>TRBJ2-5|TRBV7-2
CASSLVRKQGARETQYF
>TRBJ2-4|TRBV20-1
CSARGWTSRDIQYF
>TRBJ1-2|TRBV12-3/TRBV12-4
CASSLTSIYGYTF
>TRBJ2-5|TRBV20-1
CSALQAGVETQYF
>TRBJ2-1|TRBV29-1
CSVARGGEQFF
>TRBJ2-3|TRBV9
CASSVLAGGGRADTQYF
>TRBJ2-3|TRBV5-6
CASSLVGKSTDTQYF
>TRBJ2-5|TRBV28
CASSLFLAGDVETQYF
>TRBJ2-1|TRBV4-3
CASSQDSGAVGYNEQFF
>TRBJ1-6|TRBV29-1
CSVGIEGQGAPLHF
>TRBJ1-2|TRBV12-3/TRBV12-4
CASSLVGGVGGHGYTF
>TRBJ1-2|TRBV29-1
CSVEEQPPNYGYTF
>TRBJ2-7|TRBV7-2
CARALSEQYF
>TRBJ2-5|TRBV7-2
CASSFQGAETQYF
>TRBJ2-5|TRBV15
CATSRVAGAEETQYF
>NA|TRBV12-3/TRBV12-4
CASSLAGPSHSEQYF
>TRBJ2-7|TRBV5-1
CASSFRPYYEQYF
>TRBJ2-4|TRBV7-3
CASSLAPPSIGDIQYF
>TRBJ1-1|TRBV20-1
CSAEGMDRGLSEAFF
>TRBJ2-1|TRBV19
CATETGVSSYNERFF
>TRBJ1-4|TRBV5-4
CASSDMDRGLEKLFF
>TRBJ1-2|TRBV4-1
CASSSGQGEDYGYTF
>TRBJ1-5|TRBV15
CATSRDGTREPQHF
>TRBJ2-3|TRBV5-1
CASSLEGAADTQYF
>TRBJ1-5|TRBV28
CASSFLGSLWKNQPQHF
>TRBJ2-1|TRBV5-1
CASSLETSGRSEQFF
>TRBJ2-6|TRBV10-3
CAISDSLWTGGSSGSGANVLTF
>TRBJ2-7|TRBV12-3/TRBV12-4
CASSLDKYEQYF
>TRBJ1-2|TRBV27
CASSFDRQGHGYTF
>TRBJ1-2|TRBV29-1
CSVVWQNYGYTF
>TRBJ2-7|TRBV9
CASGGTGAHEQYF
>TRBJ1-1|TRBV4-1
CASSSPGQGGREAFF
>NA|TRBV11-1
CASTARQGANEQFF
>TRBJ1-1|TRBV4-1
CASGHGGYTEAFF
>TRBJ1-5|TRBV6-1
CASSVYTGTENNQPQHF